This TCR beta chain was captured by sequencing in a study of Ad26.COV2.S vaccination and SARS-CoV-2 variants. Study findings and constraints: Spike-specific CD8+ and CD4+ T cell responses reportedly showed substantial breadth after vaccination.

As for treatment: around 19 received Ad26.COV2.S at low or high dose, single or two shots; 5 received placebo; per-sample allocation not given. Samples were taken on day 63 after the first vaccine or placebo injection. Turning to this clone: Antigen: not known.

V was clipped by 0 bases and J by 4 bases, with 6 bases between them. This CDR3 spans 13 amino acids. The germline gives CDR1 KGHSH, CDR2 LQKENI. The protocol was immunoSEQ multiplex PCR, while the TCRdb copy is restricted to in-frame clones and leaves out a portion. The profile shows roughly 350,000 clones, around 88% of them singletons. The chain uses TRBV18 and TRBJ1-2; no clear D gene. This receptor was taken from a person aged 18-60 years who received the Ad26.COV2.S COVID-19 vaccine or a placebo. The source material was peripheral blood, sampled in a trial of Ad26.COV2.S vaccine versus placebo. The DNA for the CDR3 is TGTGCCAGCTCACCACCCGGATTCTATGGCTACACCTTC. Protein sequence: CASSPPGFYGYTF.